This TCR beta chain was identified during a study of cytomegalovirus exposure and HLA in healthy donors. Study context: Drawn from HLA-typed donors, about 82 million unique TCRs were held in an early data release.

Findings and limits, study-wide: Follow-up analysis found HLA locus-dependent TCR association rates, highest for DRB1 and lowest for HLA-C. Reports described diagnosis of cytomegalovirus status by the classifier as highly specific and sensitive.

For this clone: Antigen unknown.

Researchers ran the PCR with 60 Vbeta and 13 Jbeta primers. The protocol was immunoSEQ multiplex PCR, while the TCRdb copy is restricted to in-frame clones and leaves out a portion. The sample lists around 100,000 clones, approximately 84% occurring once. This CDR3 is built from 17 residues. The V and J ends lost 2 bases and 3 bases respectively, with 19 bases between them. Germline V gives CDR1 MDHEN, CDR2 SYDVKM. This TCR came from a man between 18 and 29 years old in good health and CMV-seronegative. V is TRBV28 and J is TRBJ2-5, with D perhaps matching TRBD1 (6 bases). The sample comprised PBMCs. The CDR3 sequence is CASSLRGFGAVKETQYF. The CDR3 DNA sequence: TGTGCCAGCAGTTTAAGGGGGTTTGGTGCAGTAAAAGAGACCCAGTACTTC.